These 25 T cell receptor beta chains originate from one sample sequenced in a study of blood T cell repertoires in COVID-19. This table comes from immunoSEQ multiplex PCR, and its TCRdb copy is limited to in-frame clones, with some not included. This sample has more than 110,000 clones, with 88% found just once. The sequencing sample was made of peripheral blood. The origin of the receptors is a man aged 45-65 years with active or convalescent COVID-19.

Only one count was recorded for this clone. This chain links TRBV7-9 with TRBJ1-1, with D unclear. This CDR3 has 14 residues. Germline CDR1 is SEHNR and CDR2 is FQNEAQ (reference sequence). V lost 5 bases, J lost 2 bases, and 12 bases lay in between. The CDR3 loop is CASSPNGLNTEAFF. CDR3 sequence (DNA): TGTGCCAGCAGCCCCAATGGACTTAACACTGAAGCTTTCTTT. The variable domain in full, completed from reference TRBV7-9 and TRBJ1-1, reads DTGVSQNPRHKITKRGQNVTFRCDPISEHNRLYWYRQTLGQGPEFLTYFQNEAQLEKSRLLSDRFSAERPKGSFSTLEIQRTEQGDSAMYLCASSPNGLNTEAFFGQGTRLTVV.

This chain links TRBV5-1 with TRBJ2-7; a possible D gene is TRBD1 (5 bases). V lost 5 bases to trimming and J lost 1 base, with 16 bases between them. CDR3 length: 15 amino acids. Germline V lookup: CDR1 SGHRS, CDR2 YFSETQ. The chain's CDR3 is CASSTQGVISYEQYF. The CDR3 DNA sequence: TGCGCCAGCAGTACGCAGGGTGTGATATCCTACGAGCAGTACTTC.

This chain connects TRBV27 to TRBJ1-2; 7 bases line up with TRBD1. Per germline, CDR1 MNHEY and CDR2 SMNVEV (reference sequence). The length of the CDR3 is 13 residues. V lost 4 bases and J lost 2; bases outside the gene matches: 1. DNA of the CDR3: TGTGCCAGCAGTTCGACAGGGAACTATGGCTACACCTTC. This gives the protein CASSSTGNYGYTF.

The CDR3 nucleotides read TGCAGCGTTGGACTGCGGGGGGGGTACACTGAAGCTTTCTTT. Translated, it gives CSVGLRGGYTEAFF. This chain connects TRBV29-1 to TRBJ1-1, with a tentative D call TRBD1 (5 bases). Germline CDR1 reads SQVTM; CDR2 reads ANQGSEA. CDR3 length: 14 residues. V gave up 4 bases and J gave up 3 bases, with 15 bases separating them.

The sample holds a few counts of this clone. The chain recombines TRBV6-2 or TRBV6-3 with TRBJ2-7; D is ambiguous. Trimming stripped 4 bases from V and 6 bases from J, with 10 bases between. This CDR3 region has 12 residues. Per the germline V gene, CDR1 is MNHEY and CDR2 is SVGEGT. In DNA form, the CDR3 reads TGTGCCAGCAGTTTCCCCGGGTTCGAGCAGTACTTC. This codes for CASSFPGFEQYF.

The chain recombines TRBV20-1 with TRBJ1-3; weak D call: TRBD1 (5 bases). Trimming removed 8 bases from V and 9 bases from J, with 14 bases in between. Per germline, CDR1 DFQATT and CDR2 SNEGSKA (reference sequence). The CDR3 length is 11 residues. This CDR3 is CSMGLQGTIYF. CDR3 DNA sequence: TGCAGTATGGGACTTCAAGGCACCATATATTTT.

The rearrangement uses TRBV18 and TRBJ1-2; D not certain. Trimming removed 3 bases from V and 6 bases from J, with 11 bases in between. Per germline, CDR1 KGHSH and CDR2 LQKENI. This CDR3 comprises 13 residues. CDR3 nucleotide sequence: TGTGCCAGCTCACCTACCGGGATTCATGGCTACACCTTC. The encoded protein is CASSPTGIHGYTF.

V gene TRBV27 combines with J gene TRBJ2-5; D call uncertain. The germline V gene encodes CDR1 MNHEY and CDR2 SMNVEV (reference sequence). This CDR3 is 14 amino acids long. V was pared by 0 bases and J by 5 bases, with 10 bases between. The CDR3 protein is CASSLSKRAETQYF. The CDR3 region has the DNA TGTGCCAGCAGTTTATCGAAGCGCGCCGAGACCCAGTACTTC.

The rearrangement uses TRBV4-3 and TRBJ2-1; TRBD1 matches 7 bases. The CDR3 covers 16 residues. Germline V gives CDR1 LGHNA, CDR2 YSLEER. After removal of 4 bases from V and 5 bases from J, the junction contained 11 bases not matched to a gene. This chain's CDR3 is CASSLATGTANNEQFF. CDR3 DNA sequence: TGCGCCAGCAGCCTAGCCACCGGGACAGCTAACAATGAGCAGTTCTTC.

The chain is built from TRBV18 and TRBJ2-7; 7 nucleotides line up with TRBD2. The CDR3 covers 14 residues. V lost 3 bases and J lost 0; bases outside the gene matches: 2. Germline V gene lookup returns CDR1 KGHSH and CDR2 LQKENI. The CDR3 coding sequence is TGTGCCAGCTCACCGGGACTACCCTCCTACGAGCAGTACTTC. Protein sequence: CASSPGLPSYEQYF. The full variable domain, its missing parts supplied by reference TRBV18 and TRBJ2-7, is NAGVMQNPRHLVRRRGQEARLRCSPMKGHSHVYWYRQLPEEGLKFMVYLQKENIIDESGMPKERFSAEFPKEGPSILRIQQVVRGDSAAYFCASSPGLPSYEQYFGPGTRLTVT.

The V and J genes are TRBV7-9 and TRBJ2-1; D is undetermined. Trimming left V 0 bases short and J 4 bases short, with 4 bases between. The CDR3 loop spans 13 amino acids. Germline V gene sequence: CDR1 SEHNR, CDR2 FQNEAQ (reference sequence). The chain's CDR3 is CASSLATYNEQFF. In DNA form, the CDR3 reads TGTGCCAGCAGCTTAGCGACTTACAATGAGCAGTTCTTC.

The chain employs TRBV5-5 and TRBJ2-2; the match to TRBD1 covers 8 bases. J was trimmed by 1 base and V by 1 base; bases with no gene match: 3. CDR1 SGHKS and CDR2 YYEKEE come from the germline V gene (reference sequence). The CDR3 is 16 residues long. This CDR3 reads CASSLKDRGNTGELFF. CDR3 bases: TGTGCCAGCAGCTTGAAAGACAGGGGGAACACCGGGGAGCTGTTTTTT.

V is TRBV4-3 and J is TRBJ2-2, with a weak D call TRBD2 (6 bases). The germline CDR1 and CDR2 sequences are LGHNA and YSLEER. Trimming cost V 2 bases and J 3 bases, with 13 bases left between them. The CDR3 runs 16 residues. DNA of the CDR3: TGCGCCAGCAGCCAACGGGCTAGCGCCTACACCGGGGAGCTGTTTTTT. Translation gives CASSQRASAYTGELFF.

The chain combines TRBV29-1 with TRBJ2-2, with TRBD2 as a possible D gene (5 bases). CDR1 is SQVTM and CDR2 is ANQGSEA in the germline V gene. The CDR3 consists of 14 residues. Trimming shortened V by 3 bases and J by 4 bases, and 12 bases separated the two germline ends. The CDR3 region is CSVDSGFPTGELFF. CDR3 sequence (DNA): TGCAGCGTTGACTCGGGGTTTCCCACCGGGGAGCTGTTTTTT.

The chain is built from TRBV7-9 and TRBJ1-4; D perhaps matches TRBD1 (5 bases). The CDR3 spans 13 residues. Germline CDR1 reads SEHNR; CDR2 reads FQNEAQ (reference sequence). Trimming shortened V by 8 bases and J by 3 bases, and 10 bases separated the two germline ends. The CDR3 here is CASGTGANEKLFF. The CDR3, as DNA: TGTGCCAGCGGAACGGGGGCTAATGAAAAACTGTTTTTT.

The rearrangement links TRBV27 to TRBJ1-2; the match to TRBD1 covers 7 bases. Germline lookup yields CDR1 MNHEY and CDR2 SMNVEV (reference sequence). V gave up 3 bases and J gave up 8 bases; unmatched junction bases: 6. The CDR3 is 13 residues long. The chain's CDR3 is CASSFGGGRGYTF. The CDR3 nucleotides are TGTGCCAGCAGTTTTGGAGGGGGCCGCGGCTACACCTTC.

J is TRBJ2-7 and V is TRBV10-1; TRBD2 matches at 14 bases. The CDR3 contains 13 residues. Germline CDR1 WNHNN, CDR2 SYGVQD (reference sequence). After removal of 7 bases from V and 11 bases from J, the junction contained 7 bases not matched to a gene. The CDR3 spells CASITGLAGEEYF. In DNA form, the CDR3 reads TGCGCCAGCATTACGGGACTAGCGGGAGAAGAGTACTTC.

This rearrangement joins TRBV7-9 to TRBJ1-6; D gene uncertain. Germline lookup yields CDR1 SEHNR and CDR2 FQNEAQ (reference sequence). V was cut by 6 bases and J by 5 bases, with 8 bases left in between. This CDR3 has 13 residues. As DNA, the CDR3 is TGTGCCAGCAGACCGGGAGATAATTCACCCCTCCACTTT. The encoded protein is CASRPGDNSPLHF.

The chain is built from TRBV19 and TRBJ1-4; D ambiguous. CDR1 LNHDA and CDR2 SQIVND come from the germline V gene (reference sequence). The CDR3 contains 17 residues. Trimming shortened V by 0 bases and J by 8 bases, and 19 bases separated the two germline ends. CDR3 in DNA: TGTGCCAGTAGTATAGAACTCGCCAGGCCTTTTGAGGAAAAACTGTTTTTT. Its protein is CASSIELARPFEEKLFF.

The rearrangement links TRBV18 to TRBJ1-1; possible D gene TRBD1, 5 bases. Trimming removed 5 bases at V and 1 base at J, with 8 bases between. This CDR3 comprises 13 residues. The V gene's germline CDR1 is KGHSH and CDR2 LQKENI. The CDR3 sequence: CASSATANTEAFF. In DNA, the CDR3 is TGTGCCAGCTCAGCGACAGCGAACACTGAAGCTTTCTTT. Supplemented by reference TRBV18 and TRBJ1-1, the full variable domain reads NAGVMQNPRHLVRRRGQEARLRCSPMKGHSHVYWYRQLPEEGLKFMVYLQKENIIDESGMPKERFSAEFPKEGPSILRIQQVVRGDSAAYFCASSATANTEAFFGQGTRLTVV.

The chain couples TRBV15 to TRBJ2-7; TRBD2 is a possible D gene (6 bases). Looked up from germline, CDR1 is LNHNV and CDR2 is YYDKDF (reference sequence). V was trimmed by 3 bases and J by 9 bases, leaving 27 bases between them. This CDR3 spans 17 amino acids. CDR3 loop: CATSSGPRGTSFLGQYF. CDR3 nucleotide sequence: TGTGCCACCAGCAGTGGGCCCCGGGGGACGTCCTTCCTGGGGCAGTACTTC.

This chain uses TRBV28 with TRBJ1-5, with 7 bases matching TRBD1. The CDR3 runs 13 residues. CDR1 MDHEN and CDR2 SYDVKM come from the germline V gene. V trimming: 7 bases; J trimming: 6 bases; junction bases outside the gene matches: 6. Here the CDR3 DNA reads TGTGCCAGCATTTCCAGACAGGGTCAGCCCCAGCATTTT. Translating gives CASISRQGQPQHF.

V is TRBV6-5 and J is TRBJ1-2, with no clear D. The CDR3 has 13 amino acids. Germline values: CDR1 MNHEY, CDR2 SVGAGI. Between the trimmed V and J ends, which lost 0 bases and 8 bases, there was a span of 10 bases. The CDR3 nucleotides are TGTGCCAGCAGTTACTCCCATGGGCGAGGCTACACCTTC. It translates to CASSYSHGRGYTF.

The genes are TRBV11-2 and TRBJ1-2; 9 positions match TRBD1. V gave up 5 bases and J gave up 3 bases; unmatched junction bases: 10. CDR3 length: 16 residues. Per germline, CDR1 SGHAT and CDR2 FQNNGV. The CDR3 here is CASSNAGQGQYYGYTF. CDR3 sequence (DNA): TGTGCCAGCAGCAACGCGGGACAGGGACAATACTATGGCTACACCTTC.

The chain is built from TRBV28 and TRBJ1-3, with D possibly matching TRBD1 (5 bases). CDR1 is MDHEN and CDR2 is SYDVKM in the germline V gene. The V end was cut by 7 bases, the J end by 0 bases, with 22 bases between. This CDR3 spans 18 amino acids. The CDR3 protein is CASKGREGVRYSGNTIYF. CDR3 DNA: TGTGCCAGCAAGGGCAGGGAAGGGGTAAGGTACTCTGGAAACACCATATATTTT.